These 25 T cell receptor beta chains originate from one sample sequenced in a study of blood T cell repertoires in COVID-19. Sequenced by immunoSEQ multiplex PCR; TCRdb stores in-frame clones only, minus some. The data show around 100,000 clones, about 89% seen once. Sequencing was performed on peripheral blood. The receptors were gathered from a man between 45 and 60 years old with COVID-19, enrolled during active disease.

The rearrangement links TRBV28 to TRBJ1-1; 7 bases align to TRBD1. V gave up 7 bases and J gave up 5 bases; unmatched junction bases: 16. The CDR3 is made up of 16 amino acids. The germline CDR1 and CDR2 sequences are MDHEN and SYDVKM. The CDR3 is CASNPQGMGMSTEAFF. The CDR3 nucleotides read TGTGCCAGCAACCCACAGGGGATGGGGATGTCAACTGAAGCTTTCTTT.

The CDR3 nucleotides read TGTGCCAGCAACCAACAGGGTGCCTATGGCTACACCTTC. Translation: CASNQQGAYGYTF. V gene TRBV12-3 or TRBV12-4 combines with J gene TRBJ1-2, with D possibly matching TRBD1 (6 bases). Trimming took off 7 bases at V and 4 bases at J, with 13 bases between the two ends. The CDR3 spans 13 residues.

The rearrangement uses TRBV4-3 and TRBJ2-3; TRBD1 matches at 10 bases. The CDR3 totals 15 residues. Germline V gene lookup returns CDR1 LGHNA and CDR2 YSLEER. The V gene end was trimmed by 6 bases and the J gene end by 1 base; junction bases not matched to a gene: 4. CDR3 nucleotide sequence: TGCGCCAGCAGTTACGGACAGGGGGGCACAGATACGCAGTATTTT. Translated: CASSYGQGGTDTQYF.

The V gene is TRBV5-6, the J gene TRBJ2-7; tentative D call: TRBD1 (5 bases). Germline CDR1 SGHDT, CDR2 YYEEEE. Trimming pared 5 bases from V and 4 bases from J, leaving 13 bases between. The CDR3 is 13 residues long. CDR3 region: CASSRRQLYEQYF. The CDR3 region has the DNA TGTGCCAGCAGTCGACGACAGCTTTACGAGCAGTACTTC.

The rearrangement joins TRBV9 to TRBJ1-1, with D possibly being TRBD1 (6 bases). With 3 bases removed from V and 6 bases from J, the gap between germline ends came to 21 bases. The CDR3 has 16 amino acids. CDR1 SGDLS and CDR2 YYNGEE come from the germline V gene. The CDR3 here is CASSASSRGLASEAFF. CDR3 nucleotides: TGTGCCAGCAGCGCCTCTTCCAGGGGATTGGCTTCTGAAGCTTTCTTT.

The chain recombines TRBV9 with TRBJ1-3; 10 bases are shared with TRBD1. Germline lookup yields CDR1 SGDLS and CDR2 YYNGEE. This CDR3 has 16 amino acids. Trimming took 0 bases from V and 3 from J; bases not matched to a gene: 3. CDR3 residues: CASSVGQGASGNTIYF. CDR3 sequence (DNA): TGTGCCAGCAGCGTAGGACAGGGGGCGAGTGGAAACACCATATATTTT.

CDR3 amino acids: CASSLTGSKNIQYF. CDR3 DNA sequence: TGTGCCAGCAGTCTTACAGGATCCAAAAACATTCAGTACTTC. This chain connects TRBV27 to TRBJ2-4, with D perhaps matching TRBD1 (5 bases). The CDR3 extends over 14 amino acids. Germline V lookup: CDR1 MNHEY, CDR2 SMNVEV (reference sequence). The V end was cut by 5 bases, the J end by 2 bases, with 10 bases between.

Concerning this clone itself: Other DNA sequences in this sample translate to the same CDR3. J is TRBJ1-6 and V is TRBV19; the match to TRBD1 covers 9 bases. Germline V gene data show CDR1 as LNHDA and CDR2 as SQIVND (reference sequence). This CDR3 region has 14 residues. The V segment lost 3 bases and the J segment 7 bases; nucleotides outside the gene matches: 1. For the CDR3, the DNA is TGTGCCAGTAGTATGACAGGGGGGAATTCACCCCTCCACTTT. It codes for CASSMTGGNSPLHF. The full variable domain, its missing parts supplied by reference TRBV19 and TRBJ1-6, is DGGITQSPKYLFRKEGQNVTLSCEQNLNHDAMYWYRQDPGQGLRLIYYSQIVNDFQKGDIAEGYSVSREKKESFPLTVTSAQKNPTAFYLCASSMTGGNSPLHFGNGTRLTVT.

The chain has TRBV21-1 and TRBJ2-7; TRBD1, as called in the table, went unchecked against the DNA. TRBV21-1 is annotated as a pseudogene. This CDR3 region has 14 residues. The CDR3 loop reads CASSNNYRAYEQYF. The CDR3 DNA follows: TGTGCCAGCAGTAACAATTACAGGGCCTACGAGCAGTACTTC.

The chain has TRBV10-1 and TRBJ1-2, with TRBD1 matching over 7 bases. Germline CDR1 and CDR2: WNHNN and SYGVQD (reference sequence). The CDR3 spans 12 residues. V was pared by 8 bases and J by 2 bases, with 2 bases of the junction left unmatched. DNA of the CDR3: TGCGCCAGCTTGACAGGGAACTATGGCTACACCTTC. This gives the protein CASLTGNYGYTF.

This clone was detected only once. V usage is TRBV4-1 and J usage is TRBJ1-1; 7 nucleotides match TRBD1. CDR3 size: 17 residues. Per germline, CDR1 MGHRA and CDR2 YSYEKL. The J segment lost 6 bases and the V segment lost 3 bases, leaving 16 bases of the junction unmatched. CDR3 sequence: CASSHSPRTGGGSEAFF. The CDR3 nucleotides read TGCGCCAGCAGCCATTCTCCCCGGACAGGCGGCGGGTCTGAAGCTTTCTTT.

The chain has TRBV7-2 and TRBJ2-1, with TRBD1 matching over 8 bases. Unmatched junction bases numbered 3, after V lost 1 base and J lost 7 bases. Germline CDR1 reads SGHTA; CDR2 reads FQGNSA. This CDR3 comprises 14 residues. The CDR3 coding sequence is TGTGCCAGCAGCTTAGGACAGGGGAGGAATGAGCAGTTCTTC. Encoded protein: CASSLGQGRNEQFF.

The chain carries TRBV10-3 and TRBJ1-2; D ambiguous. Germline V gene lookup returns CDR1 ENHRY and CDR2 SYGVKD. CDR3 length: 17 amino acids. Trimming took 0 bases from V and 2 from J, leaving 16 bases between them. CDR3: CAISESRVGYANYGYTF. The CDR3, as DNA: TGTGCCATCAGTGAGTCGCGTGTCGGGTATGCGAACTATGGCTACACCTTC.

The chain combines TRBV28 with TRBJ1-5; D is undetermined. Germline lookup yields CDR1 MDHEN and CDR2 SYDVKM. Trimming cost V 6 bases and J 4 bases, with 7 bases left between them. There are 12 residues in the CDR3. The CDR3 spells CASRLQNQPQHF. The CDR3 DNA reads TGTGCCAGCAGGTTACAGAATCAGCCCCAGCATTTT.

The V call is TRBV2, the J call TRBJ1-2, with D perhaps matching TRBD1 (6 bases). V was trimmed by 4 bases and J by 4 bases, leaving 16 bases between them. CDR3 size: 15 residues. In germline, CDR1 is SNHLY, CDR2 FYNNEI. CDR3 nucleotides: TGTGCCAGCAGTGTCCCGCCGGGGGGCGGCTATGGCTACACCTTC. Translation gives CASSVPPGGGYGYTF.

V is TRBV19 and J is TRBJ2-5; no definite D call. The CDR3 runs 11 residues. V lost 4 bases and J lost 5, with 5 bases in between. The germline CDR1 and CDR2 sequences are LNHDA and SQIVND (reference sequence). The CDR3 region is CASSTRETQYF. The CDR3 DNA follows: TGTGCCAGTAGTACTCGGGAGACCCAGTACTTC.

The chain has TRBV4-1 and TRBJ1-6; D is undetermined. Germline V lookup: CDR1 MGHRA, CDR2 YSYEKL. The length of the CDR3 is 15 residues. Trimming stripped 3 bases from V and 5 bases from J, with 11 bases between. The CDR3, as DNA: TGCGCCAGCAGCCACCCCCGGGATGATAATTCACCCCTCCACTTT. The encoded protein is CASSHPRDDNSPLHF.

V and J are TRBV15 and TRBJ1-5, with TRBD1 matching over 7 bases. With V trimmed by 6 bases and J by 3 bases, 8 bases remained unmatched. The V gene's germline CDR1 is LNHNV and CDR2 YYDKDF (reference sequence). The CDR3 extends over 15 amino acids. CDR3 bases: TGTGCCACCAGGGGGGCGGGGACAGTCAATCAGCCCCAGCATTTT. Translating it yields CATRGAGTVNQPQHF.

The chain joins TRBV6-5 to TRBJ1-1; tentatively, D is TRBD1 (5 bases). Trimming pared 7 bases from V and 3 bases from J, leaving 12 bases between. Germline V CDR1 and CDR2: MNHEY, SVGAGI. The CDR3 consists of 13 residues. CDR3 region: CASNSEGDTEAFF. The DNA for the CDR3 is TGTGCCAGCAATTCAGAAGGGGACACTGAAGCTTTCTTT.

The J gene is TRBJ1-4, the V gene TRBV30; possible D gene TRBD1, 5 bases. The V end was cut by 0 bases, the J end by 6 bases, with 11 bases between. There are 14 residues in the CDR3. Germline CDR1 reads GTSNPN; CDR2 reads SVGIG (reference sequence). The CDR3 region is CAWSVSRVDEKLFF. The CDR3, as DNA: TGTGCCTGGAGTGTATCCAGGGTTGATGAAAAACTGTTTTTT.

V is TRBV6-2 or TRBV6-3 and J is TRBJ1-1; possibly TRBD1 for D (5 bases). The CDR3 sequence is 15 residues long. Germline CDR1 and CDR2: MNHEY and SVGEGT. V was cut by 3 bases and J by 1 base, with 12 bases left in between. CDR3 amino acids: CASSYGGVANTEAFF. The CDR3 DNA reads TGTGCCAGCAGTTATGGGGGGGTTGCGAACACTGAAGCTTTCTTT.

This clone was observed a few times. V gene TRBV10-1 combines with J gene TRBJ1-6; a possible D gene is TRBD1 (5 bases). V lost 6 bases to trimming and J lost 10 bases, with 16 bases between them. Germline assignment: CDR1 WNHNN and CDR2 SYGVQD (reference sequence). The CDR3 loop spans 14 amino acids. The CDR3, as DNA: TGCGCCAGCAGGGCGCCCGGGGGAGACTCACCCCTCCACTTT. The encoded protein is CASRAPGGDSPLHF.

The chain is built from TRBV27 and TRBJ1-6; D is perhaps TRBD1 (5 bases). V was cut by 6 bases and J by 4 bases, with 13 bases left in between. This CDR3 has 15 amino acids. CDR1 is MNHEY and CDR2 is SMNVEV in the germline V gene (reference sequence). DNA of the CDR3: TGTGCCAGCAGACCAGACAGTACATATAATTCACCCCTCCACTTT. As protein: CASRPDSTYNSPLHF.

The DNA of the CDR3 is TGCGCCAGCAGCTTAGGACAGGGGGTCTACGAGCAGTACTTC. It translates to CASSLGQGVYEQYF. The chain joins TRBV5-1 to TRBJ2-7; TRBD1 agrees at 10 bases. With V trimmed by 2 bases and J by 3 bases, 2 bases remained unmatched. CDR3 length equals 14 residues. The germline V gene encodes CDR1 SGHRS and CDR2 YFSETQ.

This clone was found once. The rearrangement uses TRBV29-1 and TRBJ2-1; TRBD1 might be the D (6 bases). Germline CDR1 and CDR2: SQVTM and ANQGSEA. This CDR3 region has 13 residues. This CDR3 is CRASGDTYNEQFF. The CDR3, as DNA: TGCAGGGCTTCCGGGGACACCTACAATGAGCAGTTCTTC.